Below, 23 T cell receptor beta chains from the same sample are listed, as sequenced in a study of identifying expanded T cells in peripheral blood. Sequencing was performed with immunoSEQ multiplex PCR; in TCRdb, only in-frame clones are kept and a portion is missing. The repertoire holds about 98,000 clones, 70% to 90% seen once, with over 12% in the top ten. Material for sequencing was blood. The receptor source for this set is a person between 18 and 75 years old in good health.

The rearrangement links TRBV7-8 to TRBJ1-3; D may be TRBD1 (5 bases). Germline V gene sequence: CDR1 SGHVS, CDR2 FQNEAQ. With 5 bases removed from V and 1 base from J, the gap between germline ends came to 12 bases. CDR3 length: 15 residues. The CDR3 sequence: CASSALGGSGNTIYF. CDR3 DNA: TGTGCCAGCAGCGCACTTGGGGGATCTGGAAACACCATATATTTT.

This rearrangement joins TRBV15 to TRBJ2-1, with D perhaps TRBD1 or TRBD2 (6 bases each). V was pared by 1 base and J by 9 bases, with 10 bases between. The CDR3 runs 13 residues. Germline CDR1 LNHNV, CDR2 YYDKDF (reference sequence). The CDR3 reads CATSRVQGGEQFF. CDR3 DNA: TGTGCCACCAGCAGAGTACAGGGAGGTGAGCAGTTCTTC.

This clone has more than one count but fewer than ten. This sample includes further DNA sequences coding for the same CDR3. This chain connects TRBV9 to TRBJ2-2; D not resolved. V shed 2 bases and J shed 6 bases, with 5 bases lying between them. Germline CDR1 SGDLS, CDR2 YYNGEE. The CDR3 consists of 12 residues. CDR3 coding DNA: TGTGCCAGCAGCGTTGTGGCCGGGGAGCTGTTTTTT. This sequence encodes CASSVVAGELFF.

This clone was picked up one time. This chain connects TRBV27 to TRBJ2-4, with D perhaps TRBD1 (5 bases). In germline, CDR1 is MNHEY, CDR2 SMNVEV (reference sequence). V was shortened by 7 bases and J by 4 bases, with 23 bases between the two germline ends. The CDR3 consists of 17 residues. This CDR3 reads CASTPKYQGWPKNIQYF. The CDR3 bases are TGTGCCAGCACTCCCAAGTATCAGGGATGGCCTAAAAACATTCAGTACTTC.

V gene TRBV28 combines with J gene TRBJ2-1; D is ambiguous. Per germline, CDR1 MDHEN and CDR2 SYDVKM. The V gene lost 6 bases and the J gene lost 1 base, with 16 bases spanning the gap. The CDR3 runs to 16 residues. The DNA for the CDR3 is TGTGCCAGCAGGGCCCCTCGCTCGGGTTCCTACAATGAGCAGTTCTTC. Protein sequence: CASRAPRSGSYNEQFF.

This rearrangement joins TRBV6-6 to TRBJ1-1; D is ambiguous. The CDR3 has 13 amino acids. The germline V gene encodes CDR1 MNHNY and CDR2 SVGAGI (reference sequence). Trimming took off 7 bases at V and 3 bases at J, with 12 bases between the two ends. This chain's CDR3 is CASTVYLDTEAFF. CDR3 coding DNA: TGTGCCAGCACCGTCTATCTTGACACTGAAGCTTTCTTT.

The V gene is TRBV18, the J gene TRBJ1-1, with a possible D match to TRBD1 (5 bases). Trimming left V 3 bases short and J 3 bases short, with 17 bases between. There are 16 residues in the CDR3. The germline CDR1 and CDR2 sequences are KGHSH and LQKENI. CDR3 residues: CASSPLNRLGDTEAFF. As DNA, the CDR3 is TGTGCCAGCTCACCCCTGAACAGGTTAGGGGACACTGAAGCTTTCTTT. Looking up the rest from reference TRBV18 and TRBJ1-1 gives the full variable domain: NAGVMQNPRHLVRRRGQEARLRCSPMKGHSHVYWYRQLPEEGLKFMVYLQKENIIDESGMPKERFSAEFPKEGPSILRIQQVVRGDSAAYFCASSPLNRLGDTEAFFGQGTRLTVV.

The chain carries TRBV19 and TRBJ1-2; 7 nucleotides line up with TRBD1. Per the germline V gene, CDR1 is LNHDA and CDR2 is SQIVND (reference sequence). The J segment lost 4 bases and the V segment lost 5 bases, leaving 13 bases of the junction unmatched. The CDR3 extends over 16 amino acids. CDR3 nucleotide sequence: TGTGCCAGTAGTCCCCCCCGGACAGGATCTATCTATGGCTACACCTTC. Its translation: CASSPPRTGSIYGYTF.

CDR3 nucleotide sequence: TGTGCCAGCAGCCCGGGGGGGCCGCTCAATTCACCCCTCCACTTT. Residues: CASSPGGPLNSPLHF. The rearrangement joins TRBV11-2 to TRBJ1-6, with D maybe TRBD1 (6 bases). CDR1 is SGHAT and CDR2 is FQNNGV in the germline V gene. CDR3 length: 15 amino acids. Trimming shortened V by 5 bases and J by 7 bases, and 15 bases separated the two germline ends. Using reference TRBV11-2 and TRBJ1-6 for the parts outside the CDR3, the full variable domain is EAGVAQSPRYKIIEKRQSVAFWCNPISGHATLYWYQQILGQGPKLLIQFQNNGVVDDSQLPKDRFSAERLKGVDSTLKIQPAKLEDSAVYLCASSPGGPLNSPLHFGNGTRLTVT.

This sequence joins TRBV15 and TRBJ1-2; perhaps TRBD1 as D (5 bases). From germline, CDR1 is LNHNV and CDR2 YYDKDF (reference sequence). Deletions cut 0 bases from V and 1 base from J, with 18 bases between. The CDR3 runs to 18 residues. The chain's CDR3 is CATSRDQGPVGLNYGYTF. Here the CDR3 DNA reads TGTGCCACCAGCAGAGATCAGGGACCTGTGGGTCTTAACTATGGCTACACCTTC.

This rearrangement joins TRBV4-1 to TRBJ1-2; D gene unclear. This CDR3 comprises 13 residues. Trimming took off 3 bases at V and 5 bases at J, with 10 bases between the two ends. From germline, CDR1 is MGHRA and CDR2 YSYEKL. The CDR3 sequence is CASSQESLYGYTF. The CDR3 DNA is TGCGCCAGCAGCCAGGAGAGTCTTTATGGCTACACCTTC.

In its sample, this clone was seen once. The chain uses TRBV4-1 and TRBJ2-6, with no clear D. Per the germline V gene, CDR1 is MGHRA and CDR2 is YSYEKL. V shed 0 bases and J shed 4 bases, with 7 bases lying between them. The CDR3 contains 15 residues. CDR3 sequence reads: CASSQDGVGANVLTF. DNA of the CDR3: TGCGCCAGCAGCCAAGACGGCGTGGGGGCCAACGTCCTGACTTTC.

The V call is TRBV14, the J call TRBJ2-5; 13 bases fit TRBD2. Germline CDR1 is SGHDN and CDR2 is FVKESK. The CDR3 runs to 16 residues. V trimming: 4 bases; J trimming: 3 bases; junction bases outside the gene matches: 5. The CDR3 region is CASSLLGLAGKETQYF. DNA of the CDR3: TGTGCCAGCAGCCTTCTGGGACTAGCGGGAAAAGAGACCCAGTACTTC.

J is TRBJ2-5 and V is TRBV5-1; 9 bases map to TRBD2. The CDR3 is 14 amino acids. V trimming: 5 bases; J trimming: 5 bases; junction bases outside the gene matches: 7. Germline CDR1 reads SGHRS; CDR2 reads YFSETQ. CDR3 coding DNA: TGCGCCAGCAGTGTAGCGGGAGTATCGGAGACCCAGTACTTC. Translating it yields CASSVAGVSETQYF.

The genes are TRBV4-2 and TRBJ2-1; D is unclear. This CDR3 spans 12 amino acids. Germline CDR1 reads LGHNA; CDR2 reads YNFKEQ. Deletions cut 2 bases from V and 8 bases from J, with 7 bases between. Here the CDR3 reads CASSQTTDEQFF. For the CDR3, the DNA is TGTGCCAGCAGCCAAACTACGGATGAGCAGTTCTTC.

To note about this clone: The germline gene is not matched at one end of the junction; a read error may be the cause. This chain uses TRBV6-6 with TRBJ1-4; D not certain. CDR3 length: 14 residues. Germline-derived CDR1 and CDR2 are MNHNY and SVGAGI (reference sequence). The CDR3 protein is CASSYPAFNEKLYF. For the CDR3, the DNA is TGTGCCAGCAGTTACCCCGCGTTTAATGAAAAACTGTATTTT.

The chain joins TRBV30 to TRBJ1-2, with a weak D call TRBD1 (5 bases). The CDR3 is made up of 13 amino acids. V shed 4 bases and J shed 8 bases, with 17 bases lying between them. The germline CDR1 and CDR2 sequences are GTSNPN and SVGIG (reference sequence). Here the CDR3 DNA reads TGTGCCTGGACCTCTGTGGAGGGACGGGGCTACACCTTC. This sequence encodes CAWTSVEGRGYTF.

The J gene is TRBJ1-1, the V gene TRBV6-1, with unresolved D. The CDR3 loop spans 11 amino acids. The germline V gene has CDR1 MNHNS and CDR2 SASEGT. V was shortened by 4 bases and J by 0 bases, with 0 bases between the two germline ends. The CDR3 loop is CASSVNTEAFF. The CDR3 DNA sequence: TGTGCCAGCAGTGTGAACACTGAAGCTTTCTTT.

V usage is TRBV27 and J usage is TRBJ2-7; 7 positions match TRBD2. Germline CDR1 reads MNHEY; CDR2 reads SMNVEV (reference sequence). J was trimmed by 11 bases and V by 4 bases; bases with no gene match: 8. This CDR3 is built from 12 residues. Here the CDR3 reads CASSSVGRDKYF. As DNA, the CDR3 is TGTGCCAGCAGTTCGGTTGGGAGGGATAAGTACTTC.

V is TRBV28 and J is TRBJ2-1; no definite D call. V lost 4 bases and J 4 bases, leaving 14 bases between the germline ends. In germline, CDR1 is MDHEN, CDR2 SYDVKM. The CDR3 is made up of 15 amino acids. The CDR3 sequence: CASSSPAVGYNEQFF. The DNA of the CDR3 is TGTGCCAGCAGTTCCCCGGCAGTTGGTTACAATGAGCAGTTCTTC.

This clone was observed a single time. The rearrangement uses TRBV2 and TRBJ2-7; 11 bases map to TRBD1. CDR3 length: 13 residues. Trimming cost V 6 bases and J 6 bases; bases outside gene matches: 4. Germline V gene sequence: CDR1 SNHLY, CDR2 FYNNEI. The CDR3 loop is CASSSGTGGEQYF. The CDR3, as DNA: TGTGCCAGCAGCTCCGGGACAGGGGGCGAGCAGTACTTC.

This chain connects TRBV2 to TRBJ1-2, with 7 bases lining up with TRBD1. The CDR3 runs to 15 residues. With 2 bases clipped from V and 5 bases from J, the junction kept 8 bases outside the gene matches. Germline V gene lookup returns CDR1 SNHLY and CDR2 FYNNEI. CDR3 in DNA: TGTGCCAGCAGTGAAATCCGGCCAGGGGGATATGGCTACACCTTC. This sequence encodes CASSEIRPGGYGYTF. Full variable domain (rest looked up from reference TRBV2 and TRBJ1-2): EPEVTQTPSHQVTQMGQEVILRCVPISNHLYFYWYRQILGQKVEFLVSFYNNEISEKSEIFDDQFSVERPDGSNFTLKIRSTKLEDSAMYFCASSEIRPGGYGYTFGSGTRLTVV.

J is TRBJ2-7 and V is TRBV10-3; D might be TRBD1 or TRBD2, each matching 6 bases. CDR3 length: 11 residues. The germline gives CDR1 ENHRY, CDR2 SYGVKD. V lost 0 bases, J lost 10 bases, and 7 bases lay in between. The DNA for the CDR3 is TGTGCCATCAGTGAGTCCGGGGGCCAGTACTTC. Protein: CAISESGGQYF.